Listed here are 20 T cell receptor beta chains from one sample, sequenced in a study of T-cell reconstitution after alpha-beta-depleted transplantation in children. The study, taken as a whole, reports: Hyperexpanded clones declined; after one year, newly produced T cells mostly supplied diversity.

Preparation of the TCRbeta library used unique molecular identifiers. Each CDR3 protein is one row after TCRdb ran MiXCR on the PCR reads. The sample yields around 300,000 distinct CDR3 sequences, almost 8% seen once. These receptors' targets are unknown. The sequencing here drew on peripheral blood, taken 360 days after TCRalphabeta/CD19-depleted stem cell transplant. Receptors originate from a female patient between 2 and 10 years old who had a stem cell transplant for Fanconi anemia, so the T cells may come from the graft donor.

This clonotype was counted ten times or more. V and J are TRBV5-6 and TRBJ2-7; D is perhaps TRBD2 (6 bases). Looked up from germline, CDR1 is SGHDT and CDR2 is YYEEEE. Trimming shortened V by 2 bases and J by 3 bases, and 12 bases separated the two germline ends. The CDR3 totals 14 residues. CDR3 sequence (DNA): TGTGCCAGCAGCTTTTGGTCGGGGGTCTACGAGCAGTACGTC. Residues: CASSFWSGVYEQYV.

In this sample, this clonotype turned up many times. The chain couples TRBV12-3 or TRBV12-4 to TRBJ1-2; D unclear. CDR3 length equals 13 residues. The ends were cut back, 3 bases at V and 3 bases at J, with 8 bases in the middle. The CDR3 DNA follows: TGTGCCAGCAGTTTCCGGCAGCACTATGGCTACACCTTC. It translates to CASSFRQHYGYTF.

The sample holds a few counts of this clonotype. This chain uses TRBV7-3 with TRBJ2-1; no firm D call. Trimming took 5 bases from V and 5 from J, leaving 10 bases between them. In germline, CDR1 is SGHTA, CDR2 FQGTGA. This CDR3 region has 13 residues. The DNA of the CDR3 is TGTGCCAGCAGCATCTCTATCCACAATGAGCAGTTCTTC. Encoded protein: CASSISIHNEQFF.

This clonotype was picked up many times. DNA for the CDR3: TGCGCCAGCAGTGAGTATAAGCAGCGGCCCTCCTACGAGCAGTACTTC. Translated, it gives CASSEYKQRPSYEQYF. The V call is TRBV10-2, the J call TRBJ2-7; TRBD2 is a possible D gene (5 bases). The CDR3 runs to 16 residues. Germline V CDR1 and CDR2: WSHSY, SAAADI. Trimming shortened V by 1 base and J by 0 bases, and 13 bases separated the two germline ends.

A few counts support this clonotype. The chain employs TRBV18 and TRBJ1-4; tentatively, D is TRBD1 (6 bases). Looked up from germline, CDR1 is KGHSH and CDR2 is LQKENI. This CDR3 spans 13 amino acids. Trimming removed 3 bases at V and 8 bases at J, with 10 bases between. This CDR3 reads CASSPGQGEKLFF. The CDR3 coding sequence is TGTGCCAGCTCACCGGGACAAGGGGAAAAACTGTTTTTT.

This clonotype was counted only a few times. The V gene is TRBV28, the J gene TRBJ2-5; D possibly corresponds to TRBD2 (6 bases). The CDR3 runs 16 residues. Per the germline V gene, CDR1 is MDHEN and CDR2 is SYDVKM. V was pared by 6 bases and J by 1 base, with 18 bases between. The CDR3 sequence is CASSPPGGRIQETQYF. CDR3 sequence (DNA): TGTGCCAGCAGCCCCCCCGGGGGTCGGATCCAAGAGACCCAGTACTTC.

This clonotype was picked up a small number of times. The chain is built from TRBV30 and TRBJ2-3; 10 nucleotides align to TRBD2. The CDR3 spans 13 residues. J was trimmed by 1 base and V by 5 bases; bases with no gene match: 0. CDR1 is GTSNPN and CDR2 is SVGIG in the germline V gene (reference sequence). CDR3 residues: CAWLAGGTDTQYF. CDR3 DNA: TGTGCCTGGCTAGCGGGAGGCACAGATACGCAGTATTTT.

V is TRBV7-3 and J is TRBJ2-5; the match to TRBD2 covers 8 bases. The V and J ends lost 2 bases and 5 bases, in that order; junction bases with no gene match: 7. The CDR3 is 15 residues long. Per germline, CDR1 SGHTA and CDR2 FQGTGA. The CDR3 DNA reads as TGTGCCAGCAGCTTAGTTGGCGGGGGGCCGGAGACCCAGTACTTC. Its translation is CASSLVGGGPETQYF.

The rearrangement joins TRBV6-1 to TRBJ1-2; 7 bases are a match to TRBD1. CDR1 and CDR2 (germline): MNHNS, SASEGT. The CDR3 spans 16 residues. Trimming cost V 6 bases and J 6 bases; bases outside gene matches: 16. This CDR3 reads CASSPRGTESGNGYTF. In DNA form, the CDR3 reads TGTGCCAGCAGCCCCCGCGGGACAGAGTCAGGCAATGGCTACACCTTC.

This clonotype was seen a handful of times. The rearrangement uses TRBV12-5 and TRBJ2-3, with TRBD1 matching over 7 bases. Germline CDR1 reads LGHNT; CDR2 reads FRNRAP. The CDR3 loop spans 14 amino acids. Losses at the gene ends were 6 bases for V and 3 bases for J; bases not matched to a gene: 6. This chain's CDR3 is CASGKSTGTDTQYF. The CDR3 coding sequence is TGTGCTAGTGGCAAATCGACAGGGACAGATACGCAGTATTTT. The complete variable domain, with remaining parts taken from reference TRBV12-5 and TRBJ2-3, reads DARVTQTPRHKVTEMGQEVTMRCQPILGHNTVFWYRQTMMQGLELLAYFRNRAPLDDSGMPKDRFSAEMPDATLATLKIQPSEPRDSAVYFCASGKSTGTDTQYFGPGTRLTVL.

CDR3 sequence (DNA): TGCGCCAGCAGCTTTGACAGGGGGCATGGAGCTTTCTTT. Its translation is CASSFDRGHGAFF. The V gene is TRBV5-1, the J gene TRBJ1-1; 10 bases match TRBD1. The germline V gene has CDR1 SGHRS and CDR2 YFSETQ. V trimming: 2 bases; J trimming: 10 bases; junction bases outside the gene matches: 5. The CDR3 loop spans 13 amino acids. The whole variable domain, filled in from reference TRBV5-1 and TRBJ1-1, reads KAGVTQTPRYLIKTRGQQVTLSCSPISGHRSVSWYQQTPGQGLQFLFEYFSETQRNKGNFPGRFSGRQFSNSRSEMNVSTLELGDSALYLCASSFDRGHGAFFGQGTRLTVV.

This clonotype was observed at least ten times. V is TRBV2 and J is TRBJ2-2; 7 bases are a match to TRBD2. Looked up from germline, CDR1 is SNHLY and CDR2 is FYNNEI. The V gene end was trimmed by 8 bases and the J gene end by 1 base; junction bases not matched to a gene: 1. This CDR3 has 13 residues. The CDR3 DNA sequence: TGTGCCAGCGGCGGGAGGAACACCGGGGAGCTGTTTTTT. This codes for CASGGRNTGELFF.

The chain carries TRBV7-9 and TRBJ2-7; the D gene is possibly TRBD1 (5 bases). Germline V gene sequence: CDR1 SEHNR, CDR2 FQNEAQ (reference sequence). Deletions cut 2 bases from V and 3 bases from J, with 11 bases between. This CDR3 contains 14 residues. The CDR3 loop reads CASSLPRQYYEQYF. CDR3 bases: TGTGCCAGCAGCTTACCGAGACAGTACTACGAGCAGTACTTC. Combining the CDR3 with reference TRBV7-9 and TRBJ2-7 gives the whole variable domain DTGVSQNPRHKITKRGQNVTFRCDPISEHNRLYWYRQTLGQGPEFLTYFQNEAQLEKSRLLSDRFSAERPKGSFSTLEIQRTEQGDSAMYLCASSLPRQYYEQYFGPGTRLTVT.

This clonotype was found many times. The chain is built from TRBV10-3 and TRBJ2-5; the D gene is possibly TRBD2 (6 bases). The CDR3 covers 16 residues. With 5 bases removed from V and 3 bases from J, the gap between germline ends came to 19 bases. The germline V gene has CDR1 ENHRY and CDR2 SYGVKD. The CDR3 DNA reads as TGTGCCATCAGTCCGTGGATGGGGGACTTGGAAGAGACCCAGTACTTC. This encodes CAISPWMGDLEETQYF.

This clonotype was found a few times. V gene TRBV11-2 combines with J gene TRBJ1-2, with D perhaps matching TRBD1 (6 bases). Germline CDR1 reads SGHAT; CDR2 reads FQNNGV. V shed 5 bases and J shed 1 base, with 11 bases lying between them. This CDR3 region has 14 residues. Here the CDR3 reads CASSMDRVNYGYTF. The CDR3 DNA reads as TGTGCCAGCAGCATGGACAGAGTTAACTATGGCTACACCTTC.

This clonotype showed up many times. CDR3 region: CASSINRDYEQYF. The CDR3 DNA reads TGTGCCAGCAGCATAAACAGGGACTACGAGCAGTACTTC. The rearrangement links TRBV11-3 to TRBJ2-7, with D possibly being TRBD1 (6 bases). Per germline, CDR1 SGHNT and CDR2 YENEEA. The V gene lost 5 bases and the J gene lost 3 bases, with 11 bases spanning the gap. This CDR3 contains 13 residues.

This clonotype was counted ten times or more. The chain is built from TRBV7-8 and TRBJ2-3; no firm D call. Trimming left V 1 base short and J 4 bases short, with 6 bases between. This CDR3 is 13 amino acids long. Germline CDR1 is SGHVS and CDR2 is FQNEAQ. The CDR3 sequence: CASSLDRPDTQYF. DNA of the CDR3: TGTGCCAGCAGCTTAGATCGTCCAGATACGCAGTATTTT.

The rearrangement uses TRBV20-1 and TRBJ2-1, with unresolved D. V was clipped by 3 bases and J by 6 bases, with 9 bases between them. The CDR3 has 12 amino acids. Germline CDR1 reads DFQATT; CDR2 reads SNEGSKA (reference sequence). DNA of the CDR3: TGCAGTGCTAGCGGTGTAAGCAATGAGCAGTTCTTC. Translation gives CSASGVSNEQFF.

This clonotype came up a few times. The genes are TRBV19 and TRBJ2-1, with a tentative D call TRBD1 (7 bases). This CDR3 region has 14 residues. V was clipped by 7 bases and J by 8 bases, with 18 bases between them. Germline V lookup: CDR1 LNHDA, CDR2 SQIVND (reference sequence). The CDR3 here is CASTQAGGSDEQFF. In DNA form, the CDR3 reads TGTGCCAGTACCCAGGCAGGGGGGAGCGATGAGCAGTTCTTC.

At least ten counts were recorded for this clonotype. The genes are TRBV12-3 or TRBV12-4 and TRBJ2-2, with D unresolved. The CDR3 sequence is 14 residues long. V lost 2 bases, J lost 1 base, and 5 bases lay in between. The CDR3 reads CASSLSVNTGELFF. The CDR3 DNA follows: TGTGCCAGCAGTTTATCCGTGAACACCGGGGAGCTGTTTTTT.